This TCR beta chain was recorded in a study of T-cell memory formation after mild COVID-19. CDR1 is SGHTA, CDR2 FQGTGA, per germline. This CDR3 contains 12 residues. V lost 5 bases to trimming and J lost 8 bases, with 11 bases between them. TCRdb independently ran MiXCR on the 5' RACE reads; one entry per CDR3 protein. The sample has about 130,000 distinct CDR3 sequences, over 15% seen once; the top ten hold 4.5% to 5.5%. General study points: Cross-reactive memory appears to have joined, as suggested by some responding clones showing up in pre-infection memory.

This clonotype was seen more than once but under ten times. Its antigen is currently unknown. The clonotype originates from a man aged 18 to 30 who had mild COVID-19 (a few samples of this study predate the infection). Cell type and time point are not known. The chain has TRBV7-3 and TRBJ2-3; tentative D call: TRBD1 (5 bases). Sequenced sample: PBMCs or a T cell subset sorted from them (not recorded which). This CDR3 reads CASSPRQGTQYF. In nucleotides, the CDR3 is TGTGCCAGCAGCCCCCGGCAGGGTACGCAGTATTTT.